Reported below is one TCR beta chain. This entry is derived from a study of cytomegalovirus exposure and HLA in healthy donors. Germline V CDR1 and CDR2: LNHNV, YYDKDF (reference sequence). CDR3 length: 17 residues. The ends lost 4 bases at V and 1 base at J; junction bases unmatched: 7. The assay was immunoSEQ multiplex PCR, and TCRdb's table has in-frame clones only and misses some. The table lists about 160,000 clones, around 96% of them singletons. This TCR was sampled from a woman younger than 30 in good health and CMV-seronegative. This chain uses TRBV15 with TRBJ1-5; 10 bases are a match to TRBD1. Material: PBMCs. The CDR3 here is CATSIPGTGASNQPQHF. The CDR3 DNA reads as TGTGCCACCAGCATTCCCGGGACAGGGGCGAGCAATCAGCCCCAGCATTTT.